This TCR beta chain is drawn from a study of blood T cell repertoires in COVID-19. For the study at large: Some COVID-19 samples were acute and others convalescent; all came from the United States, Italy and Spain. T cells, B-cell-depleted T cells, or PBMCs supplied cDNA or gDNA.

Germline V gene sequence: CDR1 SGHDT, CDR2 YYEEEE. The length of the CDR3 is 16 residues. J was trimmed by 8 bases and V by 0 bases; bases with no gene match: 9. In the original workflow: By means of reference gene primer amplification, nucleated cell counts were estimated. Method: immunoSEQ multiplex PCR; TCRdb's copy keeps in-frame clones and lacks some. V and J calls and clone size are given by that table; D and trimming were obtained from the DNA. The table shows about 220,000 clones, with around 84% occurring only once. The source is a woman aged 55-75 years who had recovered from COVID-19. Material for sequencing was peripheral blood. The chain joins TRBV5-6 to TRBJ2-7, with TRBD2 matching 12 bases. The DNA for the CDR3 is TGTGCCAGCAGCTTGGCAAATCTAGCGGGGGGGCCTCAGCAGTACTTC. It is translated as CASSLANLAGGPQQYF.